The T cell receptor beta chain described here comes from a study of OX40 agonist ivuxolimab in advanced cancers. The overall study: Patients received intravenous ivuxolimab every 2 weeks at 0.01 to 10 mg/kg. Those enrolled were roughly 80% male, with a mean age of about 66 years and ages from 23 to 79. The study, taken as a whole, reports: Clonal expansion from baseline to week 6 occurred in both CD4+ and CD8+ T cells. CD8+ T cells showed, on average, more clonal expansion than CD4+ cells.

Profiled with immunoSEQ multiplex PCR; TCRdb holds only in-frame clones, not every one. The sample has around 45,000 clones; approximately 91% are singletons. Trimming left V 7 bases short and J 4 bases short, with 14 bases between. Germline V CDR1 and CDR2: LGHNT, FRNRAP. There are 14 residues in the CDR3. A remark on this clone: As yet, its antigen is unknown.

This sample comprised CD4+ or CD8+ T cells sorted from blood, obtained in a trial of the OX40 agonist ivuxolimab. The chain recombines TRBV12-5 with TRBJ1-3, with TRBD1 as a possible D gene (5 bases). The TCR sequence derives from an adult with an advanced solid tumor such as melanoma, head and neck, liver or kidney cancer. CDR3 amino acids: CASAAGVRGNTIYF. The CDR3 coding sequence is TGTGCTAGTGCAGCGGGGGTGAGAGGAAACACCATATATTTT. Combining the CDR3 with reference TRBV12-5 and TRBJ1-3 gives the whole variable domain DARVTQTPRHKVTEMGQEVTMRCQPILGHNTVFWYRQTMMQGLELLAYFRNRAPLDDSGMPKDRFSAEMPDATLATLKIQPSEPRDSAVYFCASAAGVRGNTIYFGEGSWLTVV.